This T cell receptor beta chain was captured by sequencing in a study of T cell repertoires in cytomegalovirus infection. TCRdb re-called the reads through MiXCR, storing one row per CDR3 protein. The sample yields roughly 230,000 distinct CDR3 sequences, approximately 24% seen once. This CDR3 contains 13 residues. V was cut by 5 bases and J by 4 bases, with 11 bases left in between. Per the germline V gene, CDR1 is LNHDA and CDR2 is SQIVND (reference sequence). The sample comprised CD8+ T cells from PBMCs. The clonotype originates from a human donor in good health (CMV status not recorded). Some clones in this sample may be carry-over from other donors' samples. The chain uses TRBV19 and TRBJ1-1; no clear D. DNA for the CDR3: TGTGCCAGTAGTTCAAGTAAGACCACTGAAGCTTTCTTT. Encoded protein: CASSSSKTTEAFF.